The entry below gives a single T cell receptor beta chain sequence along with its context. The data derive from a study of blood T cell repertoires in COVID-19. Study-wide context: COVID-19 samples, acute and convalescent, were from the United States, Italy and Spain. PBMCs, B-cell-depleted T cells, or T cells provided the cDNA or gDNA that made up the material.

This CDR3 spans 18 amino acids. The germline V gene encodes CDR1 ENHRY and CDR2 SYGVKD. The V gene end was trimmed by 2 bases and the J gene end by 1 base; junction bases not matched to a gene: 12. Original data processing: Scientists estimated how many nucleated cells there were by amplifying reference gene primers. The repertoire was sequenced with immunoSEQ multiplex PCR; TCRdb's copy has only in-frame clones and lacks some. That table supplies the V and J calls and clone size; D and trimming were determined from the DNA. The repertoire includes about 52,000 clones, more than 75% of them detected once, and 14% sits in the top ten.

The sequence was collected from a man aged 65 to 79 with acute or convalescent COVID-19. The sequencing sample was made of peripheral blood. The chain joins TRBV10-3 to TRBJ1-1; 8 bases map to TRBD1. CDR3: CAISEGWAGGAWNTEAFF. CDR3 in DNA: TGTGCCATCAGTGAGGGTTGGGCAGGGGGCGCGTGGAACACTGAAGCTTTCTTT.